This TCR beta chain was obtained from a study of a mutant IDH1 vaccine in newly diagnosed glioma. Study-wide background: Most patients had radiochemotherapy with temozolomide before enrollment; others had one alone.

The germline V gene has CDR1 SGHNT and CDR2 YYREEE (reference sequence). The CDR3 sequence is 15 residues long. With 1 base removed from V and 6 bases from J, the gap between germline ends came to 14 bases. In this sample, this clone turned up once. The antigen is unknown. As to time point: week 5, during vaccination. The vaccine gave 300 ug of a 20-mer mutant IDH1 peptide subcutaneously per dose. Donors had new IDH1-mutant astrocytomas of WHO grade 3 or 4 (ATRX-lost). Here immunoSEQ multiplex PCR was the method, and the copy in TCRdb shows in-frame clones only, minus some. Of about 30,000 clones in the sample, roughly 83% are singletons; the top ten hold about a quarter.

The receptor comes from a young man with glioma. The material sequenced was PBMCs, taken from a glioma patient whose treatment included an IDH1 peptide vaccine. The chain recombines TRBV5-4 with TRBJ2-4; D could derive from TRBD1 or TRBD2 (5 bases each). The CDR3 nucleotides are TGTGCCAGCAGCTTGCGAGGGGAAGGAGGAAACATTCAGTACTTC. Translating it yields CASSLRGEGGNIQYF.